This T cell receptor beta chain was captured in a study of CD8+ T cells in alopecia areata. Extracted from the samples, RNA was reverse transcribed into cDNA to serve as the sequencing template. Clones were sequenced by immunoSEQ multiplex PCR, and TCRdb holds only the in-frame ones, with some missing. In the table there are about 180,000 clones, about 67% of which are singletons. This clonotype was sampled from a human donor with alopecia areata. The source was CD8+ T cells sorted from blood, collected at week 0.

Here the CDR3 DNA reads TGTGCCAGCGGAGGACAGTCAAGCACAGATACGCAGTATTTT. Residues: CASGGQSSTDTQYF. V is TRBV9 and J is TRBJ2-3, with D possibly matching TRBD1 (6 bases). This CDR3 has 14 residues. V dropped 7 bases and J dropped 0 bases, with 12 bases sitting between them. Germline V gene data show CDR1 as SGDLS and CDR2 as YYNGEE. Filled out from reference TRBV9 and TRBJ2-3, the complete variable domain reads DSGVTQTPKHLITATGQRVTLRCSPRSGDLSVYWYQQSLDQGLQFLIQYYNGEERAKGNILERFSAQQFPDLHSELNLSSLELGDSALYFCASGGQSSTDTQYFGPGTRLTVL.